These 7 T cell receptor beta chains were all obtained from the same sample, sequenced in a study of blood T cell repertoires in COVID-19. Generated by immunoSEQ multiplex PCR, the TCRdb table keeps only in-frame clones and is missing some. Of 70,000 or so clones in the sample, 70% to 90% were seen once. Sequencing was carried out using peripheral blood. The receptors derive from a human donor in a cohort sampled during active COVID-19.

The chain couples TRBV5-4 to TRBJ2-1, with TRBD2 matching 12 bases. J was trimmed by 1 base and V by 3 bases; bases with no gene match: 2. Germline V gene data show CDR1 as SGHNT and CDR2 as YYREEE (reference sequence). The CDR3 is made up of 16 amino acids. CDR3 sequence reads: CASSSGLAGSYNEQFF. DNA of the CDR3: TGTGCCAGCAGCTCAGGACTAGCGGGATCCTACAATGAGCAGTTCTTC.

This clone has a handful of counts. The chain uses TRBV30 and TRBJ2-5; TRBD2 matches at 7 bases. The CDR3 length is 16 residues. The V gene end was trimmed by 2 bases and the J gene end by 1 base; junction bases not matched to a gene: 10. Looked up from germline, CDR1 is GTSNPN and CDR2 is SVGIG (reference sequence). For the CDR3, the DNA is TGTGCCTGGAGTAGAACGGGAGGCCCTCCCCAAGAGACCCAGTACTTC. It codes for CAWSRTGGPPQETQYF.

The chain carries TRBV5-1 and TRBJ2-5; 7 bases line up with TRBD2. Germline V gene data show CDR1 as SGHRS and CDR2 as YFSETQ. This CDR3 comprises 15 residues. Trimming cost V 0 bases and J 4 bases; bases outside gene matches: 6. The CDR3 DNA is TGCGCCAGCAGCTTGGTGCCGGGAGGTGGAGAGACCCAGTACTTC. Its translation is CASSLVPGGGETQYF. Combining the CDR3 with reference TRBV5-1 and TRBJ2-5 gives the whole variable domain KAGVTQTPRYLIKTRGQQVTLSCSPISGHRSVSWYQQTPGQGLQFLFEYFSETQRNKGNFPGRFSGRQFSNSRSEMNVSTLELGDSALYLCASSLVPGGGETQYFGPGTRLLVL.

The rearrangement uses TRBV6-5 and TRBJ2-1; 10 positions agree with TRBD2. This CDR3 has 15 residues. Germline values: CDR1 MNHEY, CDR2 SVGAGI. Germline trimming cut 6 bases from V and 7 bases from J; bases unmatched to any gene: 9. The CDR3 loop reads CASRLAGERGNEQFF. The CDR3 DNA reads as TGTGCCAGCAGGCTAGCGGGAGAAAGAGGAAATGAGCAGTTCTTC.

The J gene is TRBJ2-3, the V gene TRBV14; D remains unclear. The CDR3 is made up of 15 amino acids. Trimming cost V 4 bases and J 8 bases, with 19 bases left between them. Germline V gene lookup returns CDR1 SGHDN and CDR2 FVKESK. CDR3 loop: CASSPHDQFWATQYF. The CDR3 DNA follows: TGTGCCAGCAGCCCACATGACCAGTTTTGGGCTACGCAGTATTTT.

The chain couples TRBV10-3 to TRBJ2-1, with 10 bases aligning to TRBD2. Germline trimming cut 6 bases from V and 2 bases from J; bases unmatched to any gene: 4. The CDR3 is 15 amino acids. The V gene's germline CDR1 is ENHRY and CDR2 SYGVKD. CDR3 protein: CAISSTSGTYNEQFF. DNA for the CDR3: TGTGCCATCAGCTCTACTAGCGGGACCTACAATGAGCAGTTCTTC.

The table lists this clone with a count of one. CDR3 sequence (DNA): TGTGCCAGCAGTTTGACAGGGCCGAACACCGGGGAGCTGTTTTTT. Translation: CASSLTGPNTGELFF. The chain uses TRBV28 and TRBJ2-2, with TRBD1 matching over 7 bases. V lost 3 bases and J lost 0; bases outside the gene matches: 1. The germline V gene encodes CDR1 MDHEN and CDR2 SYDVKM. The CDR3 sequence is 15 residues long.